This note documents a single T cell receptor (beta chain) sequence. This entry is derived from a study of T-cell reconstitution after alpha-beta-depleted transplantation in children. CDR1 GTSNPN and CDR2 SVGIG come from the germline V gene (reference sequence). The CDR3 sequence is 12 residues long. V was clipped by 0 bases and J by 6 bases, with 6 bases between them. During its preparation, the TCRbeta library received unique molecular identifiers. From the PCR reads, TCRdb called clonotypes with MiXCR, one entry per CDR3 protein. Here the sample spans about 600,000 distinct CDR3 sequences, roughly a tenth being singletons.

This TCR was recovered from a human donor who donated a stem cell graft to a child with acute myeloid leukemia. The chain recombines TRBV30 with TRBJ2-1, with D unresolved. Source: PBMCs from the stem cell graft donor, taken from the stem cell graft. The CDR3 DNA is TGTGCCTGGAGTGTAGGGTTCAATGAGCAGTTCTTC. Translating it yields CAWSVGFNEQFF.